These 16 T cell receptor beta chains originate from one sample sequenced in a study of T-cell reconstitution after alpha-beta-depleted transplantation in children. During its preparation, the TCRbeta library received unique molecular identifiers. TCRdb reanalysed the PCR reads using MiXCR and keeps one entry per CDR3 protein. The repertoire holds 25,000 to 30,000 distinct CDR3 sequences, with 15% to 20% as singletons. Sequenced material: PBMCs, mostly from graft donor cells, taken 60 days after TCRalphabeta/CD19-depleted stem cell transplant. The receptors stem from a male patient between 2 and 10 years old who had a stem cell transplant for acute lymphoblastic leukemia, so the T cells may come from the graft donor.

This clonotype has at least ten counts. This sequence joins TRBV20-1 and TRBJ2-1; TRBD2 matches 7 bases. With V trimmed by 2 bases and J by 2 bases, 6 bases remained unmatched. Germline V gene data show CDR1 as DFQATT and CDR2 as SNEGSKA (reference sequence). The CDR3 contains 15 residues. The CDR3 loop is CSARPLAKTYNEQFF. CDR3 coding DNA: TGCAGTGCTAGACCACTAGCGAAAACCTACAATGAGCAGTTCTTC.

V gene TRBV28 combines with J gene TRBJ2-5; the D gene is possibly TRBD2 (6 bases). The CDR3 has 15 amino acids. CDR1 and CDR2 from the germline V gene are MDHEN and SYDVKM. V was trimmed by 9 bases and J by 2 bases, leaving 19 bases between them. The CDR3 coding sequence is TGTGCCAGTATGGGCTGGAGGGGCATTCAAGAGACCCAGTACTTC. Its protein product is CASMGWRGIQETQYF.

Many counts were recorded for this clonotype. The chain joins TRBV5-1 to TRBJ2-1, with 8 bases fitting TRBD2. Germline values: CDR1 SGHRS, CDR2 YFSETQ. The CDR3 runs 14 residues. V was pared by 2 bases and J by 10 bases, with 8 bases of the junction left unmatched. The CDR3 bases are TGCGCCAGCAGCTTAGACGGGGGGGCGGAAGAGCAGTTCTTC. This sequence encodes CASSLDGGAEEQFF.

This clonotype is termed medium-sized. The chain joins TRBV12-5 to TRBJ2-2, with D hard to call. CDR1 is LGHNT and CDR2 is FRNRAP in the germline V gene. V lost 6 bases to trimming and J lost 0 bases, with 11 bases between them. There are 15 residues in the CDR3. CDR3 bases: TGTGCTAGTGGCGCTGGGCACTCGAACACCGGGGAGCTGTTTTTT. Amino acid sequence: CASGAGHSNTGELFF. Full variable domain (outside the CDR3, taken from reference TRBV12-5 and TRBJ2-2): DARVTQTPRHKVTEMGQEVTMRCQPILGHNTVFWYRQTMMQGLELLAYFRNRAPLDDSGMPKDRFSAEMPDATLATLKIQPSEPRDSAVYFCASGAGHSNTGELFFGEGSRLTVL.

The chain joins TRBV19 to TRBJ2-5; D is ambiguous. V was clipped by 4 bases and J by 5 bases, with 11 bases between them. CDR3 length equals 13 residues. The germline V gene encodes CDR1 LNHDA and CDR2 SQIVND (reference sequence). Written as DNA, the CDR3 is TGTGCCAGTAGTACCGGCCCCTTGGAGACCCAGTACTTC. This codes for CASSTGPLETQYF. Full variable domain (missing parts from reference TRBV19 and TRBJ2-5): DGGITQSPKYLFRKEGQNVTLSCEQNLNHDAMYWYRQDPGQGLRLIYYSQIVNDFQKGDIAEGYSVSREKKESFPLTVTSAQKNPTAFYLCASSTGPLETQYFGPGTRLLVL.

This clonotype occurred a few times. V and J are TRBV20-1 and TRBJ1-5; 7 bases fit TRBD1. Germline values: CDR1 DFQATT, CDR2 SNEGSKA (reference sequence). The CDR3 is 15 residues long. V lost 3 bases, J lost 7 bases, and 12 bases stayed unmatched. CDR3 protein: CSARASDRVGQPQHF. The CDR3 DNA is TGCAGTGCTAGGGCCTCAGACAGGGTGGGACAGCCCCAGCATTTT.

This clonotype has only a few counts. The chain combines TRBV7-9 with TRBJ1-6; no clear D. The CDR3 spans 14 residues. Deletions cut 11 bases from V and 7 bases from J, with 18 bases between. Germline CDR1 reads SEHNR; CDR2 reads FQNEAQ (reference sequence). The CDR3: CAGGTPSRNSPLHF. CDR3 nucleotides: TGTGCCGGAGGAACACCTTCGCGGAATTCACCCCTCCACTTT.

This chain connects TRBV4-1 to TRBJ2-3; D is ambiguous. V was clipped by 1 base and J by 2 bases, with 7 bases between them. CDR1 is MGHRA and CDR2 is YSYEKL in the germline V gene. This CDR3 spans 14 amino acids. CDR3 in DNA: TGCGCCAGCAGCCAAGGACTTTACACAGATACGCAGTATTTT. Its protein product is CASSQGLYTDTQYF.

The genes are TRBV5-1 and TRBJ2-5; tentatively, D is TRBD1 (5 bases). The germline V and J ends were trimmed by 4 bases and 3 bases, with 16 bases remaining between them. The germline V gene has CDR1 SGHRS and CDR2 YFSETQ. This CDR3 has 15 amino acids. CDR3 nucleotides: TGCGCCAGCAGCCCGATAGGGGTGGGGAAAGAGACCCAGTACTTC. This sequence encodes CASSPIGVGKETQYF. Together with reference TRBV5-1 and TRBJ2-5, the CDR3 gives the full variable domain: KAGVTQTPRYLIKTRGQQVTLSCSPISGHRSVSWYQQTPGQGLQFLFEYFSETQRNKGNFPGRFSGRQFSNSRSEMNVSTLELGDSALYLCASSPIGVGKETQYFGPGTRLLVL.

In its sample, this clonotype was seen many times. CDR3 sequence (DNA): TGCAGTTCAAGGACTAGCGGGAACACCGGGGAGCTGTTTTTT. It yields the protein CSSRTSGNTGELFF. The chain carries TRBV20-1 and TRBJ2-2; 10 bases line up with TRBD2. The CDR3 loop spans 14 amino acids. Germline CDR1 and CDR2: DFQATT and SNEGSKA (reference sequence). J lost 1 base, V lost 8 bases, and 4 bases had no gene match.

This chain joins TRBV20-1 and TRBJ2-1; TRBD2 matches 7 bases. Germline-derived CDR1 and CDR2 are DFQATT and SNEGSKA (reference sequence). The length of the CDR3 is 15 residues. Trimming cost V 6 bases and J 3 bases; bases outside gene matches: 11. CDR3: CSAASWREIYNEQFF. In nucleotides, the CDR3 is TGCAGTGCAGCGTCTTGGCGGGAGATCTACAATGAGCAGTTCTTC.

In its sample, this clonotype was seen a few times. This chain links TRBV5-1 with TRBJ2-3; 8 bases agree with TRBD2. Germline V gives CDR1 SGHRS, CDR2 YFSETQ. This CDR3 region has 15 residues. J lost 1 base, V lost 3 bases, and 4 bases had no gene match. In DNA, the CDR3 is TGCGCCAGCAGCTCAGGAGCGGGGGGCACAGATACGCAGTATTTT. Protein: CASSSGAGGTDTQYF.

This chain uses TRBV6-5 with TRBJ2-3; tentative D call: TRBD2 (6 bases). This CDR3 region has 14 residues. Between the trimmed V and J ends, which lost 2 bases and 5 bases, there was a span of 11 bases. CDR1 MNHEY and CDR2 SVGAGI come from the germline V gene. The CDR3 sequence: CASSYGDLRDTQYF. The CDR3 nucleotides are TGTGCCAGCAGTTACGGGGACTTAAGAGATACGCAGTATTTT.

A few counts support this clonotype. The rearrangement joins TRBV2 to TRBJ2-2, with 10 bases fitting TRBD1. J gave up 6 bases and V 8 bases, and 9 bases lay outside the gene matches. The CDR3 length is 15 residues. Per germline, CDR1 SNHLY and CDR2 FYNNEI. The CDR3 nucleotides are TGTGCCAGCGTGGACAGGGGGATTGGAGCCGGGGAGCTGTTTTTT. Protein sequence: CASVDRGIGAGELFF.

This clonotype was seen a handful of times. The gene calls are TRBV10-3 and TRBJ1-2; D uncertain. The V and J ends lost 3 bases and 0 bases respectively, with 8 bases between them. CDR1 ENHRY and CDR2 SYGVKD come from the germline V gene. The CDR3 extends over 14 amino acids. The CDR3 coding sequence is TGTGCCATCAGTGACACCTTAGCTAACTATGGCTACACCTTC. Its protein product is CAISDTLANYGYTF.

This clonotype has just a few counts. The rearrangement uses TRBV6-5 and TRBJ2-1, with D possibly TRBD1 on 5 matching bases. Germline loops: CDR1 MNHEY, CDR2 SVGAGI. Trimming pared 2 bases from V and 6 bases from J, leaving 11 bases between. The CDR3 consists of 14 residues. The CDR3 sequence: CASSYRQGSNEQFF. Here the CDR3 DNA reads TGTGCCAGCAGTTACAGGCAGGGAAGCAATGAGCAGTTCTTC.